This TCR beta chain was documented in a study of blood T cell repertoires in COVID-19. TCRdb keeps only in-frame clones here, not all; method: immunoSEQ multiplex PCR. The data contain 90,000 to 130,000 clones, around nine tenths of them seen just once; the ten biggest clones take up 4% to 5.5%. The V gene's germline CDR1 is GTSNPN and CDR2 SVGIG (reference sequence). Trimming shortened V by 5 bases and J by 0 bases, and 9 bases separated the two germline ends. This CDR3 is built from 13 residues. This clone was observed a handful of times. Sequencing input: peripheral blood. This receptor was obtained from a man aged 35-49 years with acute or convalescent COVID-19. The rearrangement uses TRBV30 and TRBJ2-3; D is perhaps TRBD1 (6 bases). DNA for the CDR3: TGTGCCTGGGACAGGATAAGCACAGATACGCAGTATTTT. As protein: CAWDRISTDTQYF.